The present entry profiles one T cell receptor (beta chain) with its context. After removal of 5 bases from V and 0 bases from J, the junction contained 7 bases not matched to a gene. This CDR3 region has 16 residues. Germline V CDR1 and CDR2: SGHTA, FQGTGA. The data originate from a study of blood T cell repertoires in COVID-19. The data were produced by immunoSEQ multiplex PCR, yet TCRdb's version contains in-frame clones alone and is incomplete. The data hold fewer than 500,000 clones, with more than 85% observed a single time. The receptor comes from a woman aged 25 to 39 with acute or convalescent COVID-19. The sequenced sample consisted of peripheral blood. The rearrangement joins TRBV7-3 to TRBJ2-3; TRBD2 aligns across 8 bases. The CDR3 protein is CASSPQRGSSTDTQYF. In DNA, the CDR3 is TGTGCCAGCAGCCCTCAGCGGGGGAGTAGCACAGATACGCAGTATTTT.